The clone carrying this TCR beta chain was detected ten times or more. Its antigen remains unidentified. This sample was taken from a study of Graves' ophthalmopathy and Graves' hyperthyroidism. The TCR beta CDR3 regions underwent amplification from RNA transcripts. HTBI primers served in a first-round RT-PCR, which a second-round multiplex PCR followed. In TCRdb, the multiplex PCR reads were re-called with MiXCR into one record per CDR3 protein. This table holds about 390,000 distinct CDR3 sequences, 15% found once. Findings and caveats of the study: The model flagged ophthalmopathy progression at 65% to 71% sensitivity and about 72% specificity. Among expanded thyroid clonotypes above 0.001 frequency, most also occurred in blood.

The diagnosis was founded upon clinical symptoms, serum thyroxine, TRAb, thyroid ultrasound and orbital computed tomography. PBMCs originated in roughly 11 ml of fresh peripheral blood. The origin of this receptor is a woman between 18 and 29 years old with stable Graves' hyperthyroidism. Sequenced: peripheral blood.

CDR3 DNA sequence: TGTGCCAGCAGTTCGCAACGGACCGCTCAAGAGACCCAGTACTTC. Amino acids: CASSSQRTAQETQYF. The V and J genes are TRBV6-2 or TRBV6-3 and TRBJ2-5; D is unclear. Germline V gene sequence: CDR1 MNHEY, CDR2 SVGEGT. The length of the CDR3 is 15 residues. V was pared by 4 bases and J by 2 bases, with 14 bases between.